This T cell receptor beta chain was profiled in a study of CD8+ T cells in alopecia areata. Study-wide context: Twice a day, 5 to 10 mg of oral tofacitinib was administered to treated patients.

Reverse transcription of extracted RNA yielded cDNA, which provided the sequencing template. Method: immunoSEQ multiplex PCR; TCRdb's copy keeps in-frame clones and lacks some. In the table there are about 250,000 clones, 67% of which are singletons. Overall study findings and caveats: Clonality was higher in lesional than normal scalp, especially in alopecia totalis/universalis.

This clone was picked up one time. As yet, its antigen is unknown. From alopecia areata patients, lesional scalp punch biopsies and peripheral blood were collected. CDR1 and CDR2 from the germline V gene are SQVTM and ANQGSEA. The trim removed 7 bases at V and 7 bases at J, leaving 12 bases unmatched. This CDR3 is 13 amino acids long. Sequenced here: CD4+ T cells sorted from blood, sampled at week 0. The V and J genes are TRBV29-1 and TRBJ1-2; 7 positions agree with TRBD1. The TCR sequence derives from a human donor with alopecia areata. The CDR3 sequence is CSGFGQAGPGYTF. The CDR3 DNA sequence: TGCAGCGGGTTCGGACAGGCAGGTCCTGGCTACACCTTC.